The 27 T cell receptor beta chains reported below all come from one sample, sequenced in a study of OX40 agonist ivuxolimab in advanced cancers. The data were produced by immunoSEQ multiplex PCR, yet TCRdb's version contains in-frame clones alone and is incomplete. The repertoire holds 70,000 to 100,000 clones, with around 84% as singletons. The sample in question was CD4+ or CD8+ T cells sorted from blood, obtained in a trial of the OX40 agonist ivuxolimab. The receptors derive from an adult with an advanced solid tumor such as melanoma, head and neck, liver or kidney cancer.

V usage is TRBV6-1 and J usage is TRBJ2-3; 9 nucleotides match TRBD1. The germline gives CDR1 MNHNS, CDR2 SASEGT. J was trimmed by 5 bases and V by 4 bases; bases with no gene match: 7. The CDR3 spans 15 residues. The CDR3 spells CASSAGTGFLDTQYF. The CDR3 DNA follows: TGTGCCAGCAGTGCCGGGACAGGGTTTCTAGATACGCAGTATTTT.

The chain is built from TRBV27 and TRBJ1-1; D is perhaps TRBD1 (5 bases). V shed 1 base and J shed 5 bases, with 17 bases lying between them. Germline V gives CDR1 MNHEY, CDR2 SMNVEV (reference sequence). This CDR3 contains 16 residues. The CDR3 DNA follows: TGTGCCAGCAGTTTATTGCCGGGACCCGGGGGGACTGAAGCTTTCTTT. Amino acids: CASSLLPGPGGTEAFF.

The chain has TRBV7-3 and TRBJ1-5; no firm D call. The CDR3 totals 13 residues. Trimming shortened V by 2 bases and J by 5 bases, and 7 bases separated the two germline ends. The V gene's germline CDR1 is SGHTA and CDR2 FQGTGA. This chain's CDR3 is CASSLFPDQPQHF. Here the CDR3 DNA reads TGTGCCAGCAGCTTATTTCCGGATCAGCCCCAGCATTTT.

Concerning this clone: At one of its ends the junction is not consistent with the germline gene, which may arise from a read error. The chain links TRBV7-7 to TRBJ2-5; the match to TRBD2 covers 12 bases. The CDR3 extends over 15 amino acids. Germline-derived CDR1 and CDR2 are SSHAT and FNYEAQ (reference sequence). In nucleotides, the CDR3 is TGTGCTAGCAGCCAAGGACTAGCGGGATTAGAGACCCAGTACTTC. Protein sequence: CASSQGLAGLETQYF.

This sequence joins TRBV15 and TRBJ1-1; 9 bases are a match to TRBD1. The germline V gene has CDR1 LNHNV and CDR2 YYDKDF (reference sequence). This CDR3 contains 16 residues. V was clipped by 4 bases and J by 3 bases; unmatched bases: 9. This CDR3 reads CATSTRGQGADTEAFF. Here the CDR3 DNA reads TGTGCCACCAGCACAAGGGGACAGGGTGCGGACACTGAAGCTTTCTTT. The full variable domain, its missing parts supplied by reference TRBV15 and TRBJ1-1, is DAMVIQNPRYQVTQFGKPVTLSCSQTLNHNVMYWYQQKSSQAPKLLFHYYDKDFNNEADTPDNFQSRRPNTSFCFLDIRSPGLGDTAMYLCATSTRGQGADTEAFFGQGTRLTVV.

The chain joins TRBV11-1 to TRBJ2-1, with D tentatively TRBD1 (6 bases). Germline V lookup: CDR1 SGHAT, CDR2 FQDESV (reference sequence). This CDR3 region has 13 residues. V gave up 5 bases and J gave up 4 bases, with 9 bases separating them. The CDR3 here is CASSRDRYNEQFF. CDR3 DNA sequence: TGTGCCAGCAGCCGCGACAGGTACAATGAGCAGTTCTTC.

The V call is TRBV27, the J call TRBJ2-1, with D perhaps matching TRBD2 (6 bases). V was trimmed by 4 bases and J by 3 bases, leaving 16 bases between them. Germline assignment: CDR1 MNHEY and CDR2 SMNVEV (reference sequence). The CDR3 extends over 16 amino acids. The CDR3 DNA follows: TGTGCCAGCAGTTCTTTTTCGGGAGTTGGCTACAATGAGCAGTTCTTC. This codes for CASSSFSGVGYNEQFF.

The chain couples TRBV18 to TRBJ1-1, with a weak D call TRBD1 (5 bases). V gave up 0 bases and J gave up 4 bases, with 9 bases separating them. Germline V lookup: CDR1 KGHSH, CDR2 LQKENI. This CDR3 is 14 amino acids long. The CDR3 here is CASSPPVQGTEAFF. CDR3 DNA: TGTGCCAGCTCACCACCCGTTCAGGGCACTGAAGCTTTCTTT. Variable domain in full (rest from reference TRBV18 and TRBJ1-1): NAGVMQNPRHLVRRRGQEARLRCSPMKGHSHVYWYRQLPEEGLKFMVYLQKENIIDESGMPKERFSAEFPKEGPSILRIQQVVRGDSAAYFCASSPPVQGTEAFFGQGTRLTVV.

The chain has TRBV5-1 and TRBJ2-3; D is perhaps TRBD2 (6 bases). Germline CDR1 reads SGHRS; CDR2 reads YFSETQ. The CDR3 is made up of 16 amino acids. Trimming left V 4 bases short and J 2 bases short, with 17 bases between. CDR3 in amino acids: CASSPVAEGDTDTQYF. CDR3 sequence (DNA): TGCGCCAGCAGCCCGGTAGCGGAAGGGGACACAGATACGCAGTATTTT.

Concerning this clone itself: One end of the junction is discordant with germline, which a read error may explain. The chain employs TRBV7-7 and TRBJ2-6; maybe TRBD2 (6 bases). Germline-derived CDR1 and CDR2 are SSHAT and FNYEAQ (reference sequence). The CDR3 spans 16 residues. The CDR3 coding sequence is TGTGCTAGCAGCGGAGGGGCGGGGCGAGGGGCCAACGTCCTGACTTTC. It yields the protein CASSGGAGRGANVLTF.

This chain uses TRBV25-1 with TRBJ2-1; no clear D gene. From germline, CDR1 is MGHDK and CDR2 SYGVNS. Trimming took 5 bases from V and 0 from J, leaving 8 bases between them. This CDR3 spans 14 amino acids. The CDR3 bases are TGTGCCAGCAGTTCTGCGGACTCCTACAATGAGCAGTTCTTC. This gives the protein CASSSADSYNEQFF.

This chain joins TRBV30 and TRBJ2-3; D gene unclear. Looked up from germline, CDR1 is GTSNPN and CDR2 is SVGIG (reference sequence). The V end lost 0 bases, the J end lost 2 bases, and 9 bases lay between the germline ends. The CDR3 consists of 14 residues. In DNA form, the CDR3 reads TGTGCCTGGAGTGTTTCTGTTGACACAGATACGCAGTATTTT. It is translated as CAWSVSVDTDTQYF.

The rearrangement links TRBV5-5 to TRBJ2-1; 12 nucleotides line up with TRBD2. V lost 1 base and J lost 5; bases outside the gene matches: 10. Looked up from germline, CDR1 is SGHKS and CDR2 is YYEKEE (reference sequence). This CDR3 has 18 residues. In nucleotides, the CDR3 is TGTGCCAGCAGCTTGAGCCTGTTGACTAGCGGGAGAAACAATGAGCAGTTCTTC. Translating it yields CASSLSLLTSGRNNEQFF.

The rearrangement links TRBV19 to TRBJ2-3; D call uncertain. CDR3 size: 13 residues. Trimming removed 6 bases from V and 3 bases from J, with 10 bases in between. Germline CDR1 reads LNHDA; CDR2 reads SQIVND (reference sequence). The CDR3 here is CASSSAQTDTQYF. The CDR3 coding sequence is TGTGCCAGTAGCTCGGCCCAAACAGATACGCAGTATTTT.

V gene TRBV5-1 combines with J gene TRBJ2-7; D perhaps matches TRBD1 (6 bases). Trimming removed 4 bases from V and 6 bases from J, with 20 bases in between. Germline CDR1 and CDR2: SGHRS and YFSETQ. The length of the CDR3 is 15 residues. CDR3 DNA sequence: TGCGCCAGCAGCCAAATACAGGGACCCCCTTCCGAGCAGTACTTC. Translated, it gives CASSQIQGPPSEQYF.

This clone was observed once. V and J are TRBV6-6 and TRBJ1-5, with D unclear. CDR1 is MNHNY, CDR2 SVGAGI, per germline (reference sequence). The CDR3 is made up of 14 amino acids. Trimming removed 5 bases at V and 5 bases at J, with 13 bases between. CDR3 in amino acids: CASSPDLGDQPQHF. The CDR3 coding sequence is TGTGCCAGCAGTCCGGACCTGGGAGATCAGCCCCAGCATTTT.

The CDR3 region has the DNA TGTGCCAGCAGGACCGGGACAGGGCCTAACTATGGCTACACCTTC. This encodes CASRTGTGPNYGYTF. This chain joins TRBV28 and TRBJ1-2; 9 bases agree with TRBD1. There are 15 residues in the CDR3. The V gene's germline CDR1 is MDHEN and CDR2 SYDVKM. J was trimmed by 0 bases and V by 6 bases; bases with no gene match: 5.

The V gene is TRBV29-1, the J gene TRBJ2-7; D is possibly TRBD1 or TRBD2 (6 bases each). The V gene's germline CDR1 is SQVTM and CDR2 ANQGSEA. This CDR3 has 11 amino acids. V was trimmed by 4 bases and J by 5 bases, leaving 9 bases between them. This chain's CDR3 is CSVGGGNEQYF. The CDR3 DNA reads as TGCAGCGTTGGAGGGGGGAACGAGCAGTACTTC.

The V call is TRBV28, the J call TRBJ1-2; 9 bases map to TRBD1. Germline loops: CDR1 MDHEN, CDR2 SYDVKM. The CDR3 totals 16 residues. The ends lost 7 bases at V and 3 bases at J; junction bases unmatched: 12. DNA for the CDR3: TGTGCCAGCACTTCGGGACAGGGCCCGCGTGACTATGGCTACACCTTC. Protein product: CASTSGQGPRDYGYTF.

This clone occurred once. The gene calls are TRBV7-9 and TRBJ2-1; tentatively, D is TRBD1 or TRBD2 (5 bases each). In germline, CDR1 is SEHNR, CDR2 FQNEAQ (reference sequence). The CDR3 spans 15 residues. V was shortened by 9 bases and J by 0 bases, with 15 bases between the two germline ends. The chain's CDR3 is CASGMGDSSYNEQFF. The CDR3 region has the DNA TGTGCCAGTGGAATGGGGGATAGCTCCTACAATGAGCAGTTCTTC.

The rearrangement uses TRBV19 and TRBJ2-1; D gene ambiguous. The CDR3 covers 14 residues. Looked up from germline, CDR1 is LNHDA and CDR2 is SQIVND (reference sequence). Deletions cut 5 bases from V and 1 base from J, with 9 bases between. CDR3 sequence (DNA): TGTGCCAGTAGTCGGGTTGGTTCCTACAATGAGCAGTTCTTC. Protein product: CASSRVGSYNEQFF.

In DNA, the CDR3 is TGCGCCAGCAGCCAAGACAGGGGAGTAGGATACAATGAGCAGTTCTTC. Its protein product is CASSQDRGVGYNEQFF. The gene calls are TRBV4-1 and TRBJ2-1, with a possible D match to TRBD1 (6 bases). Germline V gene lookup returns CDR1 MGHRA and CDR2 YSYEKL. The CDR3 runs 16 residues. Trimming shortened V by 0 bases and J by 4 bases, and 13 bases separated the two germline ends.

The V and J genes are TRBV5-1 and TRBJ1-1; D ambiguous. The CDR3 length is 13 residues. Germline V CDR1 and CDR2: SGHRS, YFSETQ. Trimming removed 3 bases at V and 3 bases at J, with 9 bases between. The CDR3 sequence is CASSSLQDTEAFF. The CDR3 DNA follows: TGCGCCAGCAGCTCGTTACAAGACACTGAAGCTTTCTTT.

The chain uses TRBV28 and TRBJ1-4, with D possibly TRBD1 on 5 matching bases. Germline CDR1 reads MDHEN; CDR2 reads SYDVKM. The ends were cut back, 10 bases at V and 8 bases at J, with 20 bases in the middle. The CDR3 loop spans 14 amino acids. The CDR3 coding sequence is TGTGCCACCTTCCAATGGGGGGAGGGAGAAAAACTGTTTTTT. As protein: CATFQWGEGEKLFF.

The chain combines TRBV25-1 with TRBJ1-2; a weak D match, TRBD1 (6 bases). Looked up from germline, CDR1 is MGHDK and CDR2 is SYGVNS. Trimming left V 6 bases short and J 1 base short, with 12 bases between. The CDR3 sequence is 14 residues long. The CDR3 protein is CASRSEGGNYGYTF. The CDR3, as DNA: TGTGCCAGCAGATCCGAGGGGGGTAACTATGGCTACACCTTC.

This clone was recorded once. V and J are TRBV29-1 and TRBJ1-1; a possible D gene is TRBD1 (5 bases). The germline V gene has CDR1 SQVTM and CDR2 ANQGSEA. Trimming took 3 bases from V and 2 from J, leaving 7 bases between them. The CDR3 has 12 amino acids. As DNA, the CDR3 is TGCAGCGTTGATCAGGGAAACACTGAAGCTTTCTTT. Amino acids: CSVDQGNTEAFF.

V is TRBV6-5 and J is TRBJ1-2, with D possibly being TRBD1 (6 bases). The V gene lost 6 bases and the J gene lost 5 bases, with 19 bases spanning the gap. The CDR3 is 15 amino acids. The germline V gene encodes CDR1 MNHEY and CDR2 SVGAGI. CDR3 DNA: TGTGCCAGCAGGGAGGACAGCACGGGGGATTATGGCTACACCTTC. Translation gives CASREDSTGDYGYTF.